Presented here are 16 T cell receptor beta chains from one specimen sequenced in a study of blood T cell repertoires in COVID-19. Sequenced by immunoSEQ multiplex PCR; TCRdb stores in-frame clones only, minus some. The table shows fewer than 400,000 clones, with approximately 90% occurring only once. The specimen was PBMCs or T cells enriched from blood (not recorded which). The source of these receptors is a woman in her late teens or twenties who had recovered from COVID-19.

At least ten counts were recorded for this clone. V and J are TRBV28 and TRBJ1-6; no clear D gene. CDR3 length equals 14 residues. Trimming took 6 bases from V and 5 from J, leaving 11 bases between them. Germline assignment: CDR1 MDHEN and CDR2 SYDVKM. The CDR3 nucleotides read TGTGCCAGCAGACTGATACTAGATAATTCACCCCTCCACTTT. As protein: CASRLILDNSPLHF.

The rearrangement uses TRBV6-5 and TRBJ2-7; D is uncertain. Germline CDR1 reads MNHEY; CDR2 reads SVGAGI. This CDR3 is built from 12 residues. V was pared by 7 bases and J by 5 bases, with 12 bases between. The CDR3: CASNERVNEQYF. CDR3 in DNA: TGTGCCAGCAACGAACGAGTGAACGAGCAGTACTTC.

The V call is TRBV5-1, the J call TRBJ2-5; a weak D match, TRBD1 (6 bases). The germline V gene encodes CDR1 SGHRS and CDR2 YFSETQ. V was pared by 7 bases and J by 2 bases, with 21 bases between. There are 16 residues in the CDR3. CDR3 sequence (DNA): TGCGCCAGCTCCCACCGCGGACAGCGATTTCAAGAGACCCAGTACTTC. This translates into CASSHRGQRFQETQYF.

The chain is built from TRBV27 and TRBJ1-2; TRBD1 matches 7 bases. Germline V CDR1 and CDR2: MNHEY, SMNVEV (reference sequence). This CDR3 contains 15 residues. V trimming: 8 bases; J trimming: 1 base; junction bases outside the gene matches: 10. Written as DNA, the CDR3 is TGTGCCAGCTTACACTGGACAGGCAATAACTATGGCTACACCTTC. Protein product: CASLHWTGNNYGYTF.

V usage is TRBV28 and J usage is TRBJ1-1, with D possibly matching TRBD1 (5 bases). Trimming removed 4 bases at V and 3 bases at J, with 9 bases between. Germline loops: CDR1 MDHEN, CDR2 SYDVKM. The CDR3 covers 13 residues. In nucleotides, the CDR3 is TGTGCCAGCAGTTGGGGGAGGGACACTGAAGCTTTCTTT. It codes for CASSWGRDTEAFF.

V and J are TRBV18 and TRBJ2-3; no clear D. In germline, CDR1 is KGHSH, CDR2 LQKENI. This CDR3 is built from 16 residues. Trimming took 4 bases from V and 0 from J, leaving 14 bases between them. The CDR3 loop is CASSQTYRYSTDTQYF. The CDR3, as DNA: TGTGCCAGCTCACAAACGTATCGGTATAGCACAGATACGCAGTATTTT.

This clone was recorded once. The chain uses TRBV6-1 and TRBJ1-1; no reliable D call. The CDR3 has 14 residues. Germline loops: CDR1 MNHNS, CDR2 SASEGT. Deletions cut 2 bases from V and 0 bases from J, with 7 bases between. CDR3 sequence reads: CASSELPMNTEAFF. In nucleotides, the CDR3 is TGTGCCAGCAGTGAACTACCGATGAACACTGAAGCTTTCTTT.

V usage is TRBV4-2 and J usage is TRBJ1-2, with 9 bases fitting TRBD1. CDR3 size: 13 residues. The junction had 2 bases not matched to a gene; V was cut back by 0 bases and J by 9 bases. The germline gives CDR1 LGHNA, CDR2 YNFKEQ. The DNA of the CDR3 is TGTGCCAGCAGCCAAGATGACAGGGGGAGCTACACCTTC. Encoded protein: CASSQDDRGSYTF.

The chain uses TRBV6-2 or TRBV6-3 and TRBJ2-1; 9 nucleotides agree with TRBD1. This CDR3 is built from 12 residues. Germline V lookup: CDR1 MNHEY, CDR2 SVGEGT. V was clipped by 4 bases and J by 12 bases; unmatched bases: 4. The CDR3 DNA reads TGTGCCAGCAGTTTGGGGACAGGGACGCAGTTCTTC. Its protein product is CASSLGTGTQFF.

V is TRBV5-1 and J is TRBJ2-2; D might be TRBD2 (6 bases). Trimming shortened V by 3 bases and J by 0 bases, and 12 bases separated the two germline ends. This CDR3 is built from 16 residues. The V gene's germline CDR1 is SGHRS and CDR2 YFSETQ. The CDR3 sequence is CASSSIGGSNTGELFF. The CDR3 region has the DNA TGCGCCAGCAGCTCCATCGGGGGTTCGAACACCGGGGAGCTGTTTTTT.

This chain joins TRBV28 and TRBJ1-1; 7 nucleotides align to TRBD1. Germline lookup yields CDR1 MDHEN and CDR2 SYDVKM. This CDR3 has 14 residues. The V segment lost 6 bases and the J segment 1 base; nucleotides outside the gene matches: 5. For the CDR3, the DNA is TGTGCCAGCAGCCGTCAGGGGGGGAACACTGAAGCTTTCTTT. Translated, it gives CASSRQGGNTEAFF.

This clone was counted once. The chain joins TRBV7-2 to TRBJ2-5, with 8 nucleotides matching TRBD1. Germline assignment: CDR1 SGHTA and CDR2 FQGNSA. This CDR3 is built from 15 residues. Trimming took 5 bases from V and 1 from J; bases not matched to a gene: 6. The CDR3 is CASSQGAALQETQYF. The CDR3 coding sequence is TGTGCCAGCAGCCAGGGGGCAGCGCTCCAAGAGACCCAGTACTTC.

The chain links TRBV19 to TRBJ1-1; possible D gene TRBD1, 6 bases. Germline V gives CDR1 LNHDA, CDR2 SQIVND (reference sequence). The length of the CDR3 is 14 residues. V shed 9 bases and J shed 7 bases, with 21 bases lying between them. The CDR3 region has the DNA TGTGCCAGCGTAACCTCCGGGACACCCCTTGAAGCTTTCTTT. Its protein is CASVTSGTPLEAFF. Full variable domain (rest looked up from reference TRBV19 and TRBJ1-1): DGGITQSPKYLFRKEGQNVTLSCEQNLNHDAMYWYRQDPGQGLRLIYYSQIVNDFQKGDIAEGYSVSREKKESFPLTVTSAQKNPTAFYLCASVTSGTPLEAFFGQGTRLTVV.

This clone was seen a single time. V usage is TRBV3-1 (or the pseudogene TRBV3-2) and J usage is TRBJ2-7; D call uncertain. The germline V gene encodes CDR1 LGHDT and CDR2 YNNKEL (reference sequence). CDR3 length: 14 amino acids. Trimming shortened V by 4 bases and J by 3 bases, and 13 bases separated the two germline ends. The CDR3 sequence: CASSRVPASYEQYF. The CDR3 coding sequence is TGTGCCAGCAGCCGCGTGCCGGCTAGCTACGAGCAGTACTTC.

This clone has a single count. J is TRBJ1-2 and V is TRBV7-9; D is perhaps TRBD1 (6 bases). V lost 5 bases and J 4 bases, leaving 17 bases between the germline ends. This CDR3 is 15 amino acids long. Per germline, CDR1 SEHNR and CDR2 FQNEAQ (reference sequence). The CDR3 loop reads CASSPLNRVGYGYTF. DNA for the CDR3: TGTGCCAGCAGCCCATTGAACAGGGTTGGCTATGGCTACACCTTC.

The chain couples TRBV2 to TRBJ2-7, with 11 bases lining up with TRBD1. CDR1 is SNHLY and CDR2 is FYNNEI in the germline V gene. V trimming: 8 bases; J trimming: 3 bases; junction bases outside the gene matches: 0. The CDR3 totals 12 residues. The CDR3 protein is CASGTGGYEQYF. CDR3 nucleotides: TGTGCCAGCGGGACAGGGGGCTACGAGCAGTACTTC.